This T cell receptor (beta chain) was identified in a study of OX40 agonist ivuxolimab in advanced cancers. Study-level background: Under the entry rules, prior anti-PD-1, anti-PD-L1 or anti-CTLA-4 therapy was allowed, and approximately 40% had some.

The length of the CDR3 is 15 residues. J lost 3 bases, V lost 2 bases, and 4 bases had no gene match. Germline values: CDR1 WSHSY, CDR2 SAAADI. TCRdb keeps only in-frame clones here, not all; method: immunoSEQ multiplex PCR. The sample carries tens of thousands of clones, 88% recorded once. This rearrangement joins TRBV10-2 to TRBJ2-1; 7 positions match TRBD2. The TCR comes from an adult with an advanced solid tumor such as melanoma, head and neck, liver or kidney cancer. Sequenced material: CD4+ or CD8+ T cells sorted from blood, taken in a trial of the OX40 agonist ivuxolimab. CDR3 region: CASSEGLGGYNEQFF. CDR3 nucleotides: TGCGCCAGCAGTGAGGGACTAGGTGGCTACAATGAGCAGTTCTTC.